This T cell receptor (beta chain) was identified in a study of T cells in Graves' hyperthyroidism and ophthalmopathy. Study-wide results and limits: Ophthalmopathy cases were set apart from stable hyperthyroidism by a 13 V-J model.

What was amplified from RNA transcripts were TCR beta CDR3 regions. Initially, a first-round RT-PCR of the TCR CDR3 employed the HTBI primer set. TCRdb processed the multiplex PCR reads anew with MiXCR; each CDR3 protein has one entry. The data show roughly 500,000 distinct CDR3 sequences, with over 45% seen just once and about two fifths held by the top ten. CDR3 length: 15 amino acids. Germline CDR1 and CDR2: DFQATT and SNEGSKA (reference sequence). Trimming shortened V by 0 bases and J by 4 bases, and 15 bases separated the two germline ends. In the case of this clonotype: Its target is not known.

The sequenced sample consisted of peripheral blood or thyroid tissue (not recorded which). The TCR sequence derives from an adult woman with Graves' disease, either hyperthyroidism or ophthalmopathy (not recorded which). The V call is TRBV20-1, the J call TRBJ1-2, with D maybe TRBD1 (5 bases). As DNA, the CDR3 is TGCAGTGCTAGAGATTTACCCATAGGGACCTATGGCTACACCTTC. Translating it yields CSARDLPIGTYGYTF.